What follows describes a single T cell receptor (beta chain). The sample belongs to a study of CD8+ T cells in alopecia areata. Treatment of the sample: oral pan-JAK inhibitor, 5-10 mg twice daily. Following RNA extraction, reverse transcription yielded cDNA that acted as the sequencing template. Data came from immunoSEQ multiplex PCR; TCRdb stores just in-frame clones and leaves some out. The sample holds 100,000 to 150,000 clones, about three fifths seen once. V was trimmed by 0 bases and J by 4 bases, leaving 10 bases between them. The germline V gene encodes CDR1 GTSNPN and CDR2 SVGIG (reference sequence). This CDR3 comprises 14 residues.

Source: CD8+ T cells sorted from blood, taken at week 4, from a patient treated with tofacitinib. The origin of this receptor is a human donor with alopecia areata. V is TRBV30 and J is TRBJ1-5; tentative D call: TRBD1 (5 bases). CDR3 region: CAWSVAGFNQPQHF. The CDR3 bases are TGTGCCTGGAGTGTGGCAGGGTTTAATCAGCCCCAGCATTTT.